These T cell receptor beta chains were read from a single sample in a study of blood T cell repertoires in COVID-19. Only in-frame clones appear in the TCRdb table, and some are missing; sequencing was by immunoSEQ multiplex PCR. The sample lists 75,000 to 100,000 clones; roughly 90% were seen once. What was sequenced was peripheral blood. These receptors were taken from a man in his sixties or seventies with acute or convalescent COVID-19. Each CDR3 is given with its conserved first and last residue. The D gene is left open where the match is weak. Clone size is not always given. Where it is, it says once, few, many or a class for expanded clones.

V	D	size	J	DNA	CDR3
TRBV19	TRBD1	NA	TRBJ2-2	TGTGCCAGTAGTGTGACAGGGGGCGAGACCGGGGAGCTGTTTTTT	CASSVTGGETGELFF
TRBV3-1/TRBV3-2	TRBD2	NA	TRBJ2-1	TGTGCCAGCAGCCCGACAAGCGGGGGGTTTGGGGTGCAGTTCTTC	CASSPTSGGFGVQFF
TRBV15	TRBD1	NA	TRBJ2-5	TGTGCCACCAGCAGAAGCGGACAGGGAGAAGAGACCCAGTACTTC	CATSRSGQGEETQYF
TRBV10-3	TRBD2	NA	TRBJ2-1	TGTGCCATCGGGGAAATAGCGGGGAATAATGAGCAGTTCTTC	CAIGEIAGNNEQFF
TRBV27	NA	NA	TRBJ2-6	TGTGCCAGCACCCCAGGGGCTGGGGCCAACGTCCTGACTTTC	CASTPGAGANVLTF
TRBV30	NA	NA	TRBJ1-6	TGTGCCTCCGCCGGAGGGACGAGGTATAATTCACCCCTCCACTTT	CASAGGTRYNSPLHF
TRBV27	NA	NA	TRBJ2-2	TGTGCCAGCACCAGGGGCAGGGCGGGCACCGGGGAGCTGTTTTTT	CASTRGRAGTGELFF
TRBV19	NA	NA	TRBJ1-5	TGTGCCAGTAGTATAAGGGGGAGTGGGAGCAATCAGCCCCAGCATTTT	CASSIRGSGSNQPQHF
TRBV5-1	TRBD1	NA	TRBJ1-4	TGCGCCAGCTCCGGGACAGGCGGACAAGGTGAAAAACTGTTTTTT	CASSGTGGQGEKLFF
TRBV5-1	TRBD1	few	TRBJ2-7	TGCGCCAGCAGCTTGACAGGGGTAAAAGGCGAGCAGTACTTC	CASSLTGVKGEQYF
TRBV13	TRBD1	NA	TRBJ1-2	TGTGCCAGCAGCTCCGGGACAGTTGGCTACACCTTC	CASSSGTVGYTF
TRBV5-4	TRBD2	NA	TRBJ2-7	TGTGCCAGCAGCTTGGGTAGCGGGAGCCTCTACGAGCAGTACTTC	CASSLGSGSLYEQYF
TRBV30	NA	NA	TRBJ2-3	TGTGCCTGGAGTGAGGTGGGGGGTGGTACAGATACGCAGTATTTT	CAWSEVGGGTDTQYF
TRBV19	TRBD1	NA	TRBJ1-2	TGTGCCAGTAGTATAAACGACGGGACAGGGCGGTATGGCTACACCTTC	CASSINDGTGRYGYTF
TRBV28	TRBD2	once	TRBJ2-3	TGTGCCAGCAGTCTTGGACTAGCGGGGGGGCATCAGTCAAGCACAGATACGCAGTATTTT	CASSLGLAGGHQSSTDTQYF
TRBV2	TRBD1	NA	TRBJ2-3	TGTGCCAGCTCAACAGGGGATTTCACAGATACGCAGTATTTT	CASSTGDFTDTQYF
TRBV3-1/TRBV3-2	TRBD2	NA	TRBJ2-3	TGTGCCAGCAGCTCCCGACTAGCGGGGACAGATACGCAGTATTTT	CASSSRLAGTDTQYF
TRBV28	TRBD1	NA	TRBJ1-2	TGTGCCAGCAGTTTATACGGTCGGGACAGGGTCCATGGCTACACCTTC	CASSLYGRDRVHGYTF
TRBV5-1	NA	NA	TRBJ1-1	TGCGCCAGCAGCTTCAGGGTACCCACTGAAGCTTTCTTT	CASSFRVPTEAFF
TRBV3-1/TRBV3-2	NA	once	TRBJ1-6	TGTGCCAGCAGCGCAACCGAGCGGTCACCCCTCCACTTT	CASSATERSPLHF
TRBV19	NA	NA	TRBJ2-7	TGTGCCAGTAGTATAGCTGCAGGTTCCTACGAGCAGTACTTC	CASSIAAGSYEQYF
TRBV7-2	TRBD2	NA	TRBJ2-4	TGTGCCAGCAGCTTCTGGGCTAGCGGGGGGCGACTAGCCAAAAACATTCAGTACTTC	CASSFWASGGRLAKNIQYF
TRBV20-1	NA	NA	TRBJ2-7	TGCAGTGCTAGAGATTACTACGAGCAGTACTTC	CSARDYYEQYF
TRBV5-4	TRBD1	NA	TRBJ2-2	TGTGCCAGCAGCTACCGGGACAGGGGGACCGGGGAGCTGTTTTTT	CASSYRDRGTGELFF
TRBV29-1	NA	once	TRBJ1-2	TGCAGCGTAGACGACAGCTATGGAGGCTACACCTTC	CSVDDSYGGYTF
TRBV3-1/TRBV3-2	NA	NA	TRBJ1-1	TGTGCCAGCAGCCAAACAGACATGAACACTGAAGCTTTCTTT	CASSQTDMNTEAFF
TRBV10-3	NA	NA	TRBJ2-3	TGTGCCATCAGTGTAGCTAGCACAGATACGCAGTATTTT	CAISVASTDTQYF
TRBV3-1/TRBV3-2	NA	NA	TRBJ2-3	TGTGCCAGCAGCCAAGGGAGTTTGCCCACAGATACGCAGTATTTT	CASSQGSLPTDTQYF